The clone carrying this TCR beta chain was detected only a few times. Its antigen is unidentified. Before the COVID-19 pandemic, during about 2011-2019, CD4+ T cells were taken from unexposed donors. Isolation of CD4+ T cells took place after about 9 days in culture. This record comes from a study of CD4 T cells in relation to SARS-CoV-2 and coronaviruses. The method was immunoSEQ multiplex PCR; TCRdb's version includes in-frame clones alone and lacks a portion of them. Counted here are around 24,000 clones, roughly 80% occurring once; the ten biggest clones make up roughly 20%. The junction had 9 bases not matched to a gene; V was cut back by 5 bases and J by 4 bases. The CDR3 has 15 residues. Germline V gene lookup returns CDR1 SGDLS and CDR2 YYNGEE.

The chain links TRBV9 to TRBJ2-5, with TRBD2 identical over 9 bases. The sequencing input was CD4+ T cells from PBMCs, cultured in vitro. The clonotype was recovered from a human donor in good health. The CDR3 region has the DNA TGTGCCAGCAGTCTGGGGGCGGGAGGGTCAGAGACCCAGTACTTC. Its protein is CASSLGAGGSETQYF.